The next 20 T cell receptor beta chains were all read from a single sample in a study of blood T cell repertoires in COVID-19. TCRdb keeps only in-frame clones here, not all; method: immunoSEQ multiplex PCR. This table holds 150,000 to 200,000 clones, 90% found once. The sample comprised peripheral blood. The receptors stem from a man aged 55 to 70 with active or convalescent COVID-19.

In DNA form, the CDR3 reads TGTGCCAGCAGTTTTCCTTTACTGCGACAGGTTGGAAACACCATATATTTT. It yields the protein CASSFPLLRQVGNTIYF. The chain couples TRBV27 to TRBJ1-3, with a tentative D call TRBD1 (6 bases). Germline V gene data show CDR1 as MNHEY and CDR2 as SMNVEV (reference sequence). This CDR3 is built from 17 residues. Trimming stripped 3 bases from V and 3 bases from J, with 18 bases between.

The V call is TRBV19, the J call TRBJ2-1; 8 bases map to TRBD2. V was pared by 5 bases and J by 0 bases, with 6 bases of the junction left unmatched. There are 16 residues in the CDR3. Germline CDR1 LNHDA, CDR2 SQIVND (reference sequence). In nucleotides, the CDR3 is TGTGCCAGTAGTTATTCAGCGGGAGTCTCCTACAATGAGCAGTTCTTC. Its translation is CASSYSAGVSYNEQFF. The full variable domain, completed using reference TRBV19 and TRBJ2-1, is DGGITQSPKYLFRKEGQNVTLSCEQNLNHDAMYWYRQDPGQGLRLIYYSQIVNDFQKGDIAEGYSVSREKKESFPLTVTSAQKNPTAFYLCASSYSAGVSYNEQFFGPGTRLTVL.

Details on this clone: The same CDR3 arises from other DNA sequences in this sample as well. V and J are TRBV10-1 and TRBJ1-1; D is undetermined. The CDR3 runs 13 residues. The germline V gene encodes CDR1 WNHNN and CDR2 SYGVQD (reference sequence). V was shortened by 0 bases and J by 5 bases, with 7 bases between the two germline ends. CDR3 nucleotides: TGCGCCAGCAGTGAGTCGGGAGGTACTGAAGCTTTCTTT. It encodes CASSESGGTEAFF.

V gene TRBV5-1 combines with J gene TRBJ1-5, with TRBD1 identical over 8 bases. This CDR3 has 17 residues. Germline-derived CDR1 and CDR2 are SGHRS and YFSETQ. V lost 4 bases, J lost 4 bases, and 13 bases stayed unmatched. Here the CDR3 reads CASSILPQGVGNQPQHF. The CDR3 DNA sequence: TGCGCCAGCAGCATACTACCACAGGGGGTTGGTAATCAGCCCCAGCATTTT.

This clone turned up a few times. The J gene is TRBJ2-1, the V gene TRBV29-1; D is unresolved. Germline lookup yields CDR1 SQVTM and CDR2 ANQGSEA. V lost 4 bases to trimming and J lost 0 bases, with 7 bases between them. The CDR3 totals 13 residues. The CDR3 region is CSVGYSSYNEQFF. CDR3 DNA sequence: TGCAGCGTTGGCTACAGCTCCTACAATGAGCAGTTCTTC.

V usage is TRBV5-4 and J usage is TRBJ1-1, with D perhaps TRBD1 (6 bases). CDR3 size: 14 residues. Trimming cost V 5 bases and J 7 bases, with 18 bases left between them. The germline CDR1 and CDR2 sequences are SGHNT and YYREEE (reference sequence). The CDR3 protein is CASRDPRRGYEAFF. As DNA, the CDR3 is TGTGCCAGCAGAGACCCCCGCAGGGGCTATGAAGCTTTCTTT. Supplemented by reference TRBV5-4 and TRBJ1-1, the full variable domain reads ETGVTQSPTHLIKTRGQQVTLRCSSQSGHNTVSWYQQALGQGPQFIFQYYREEENGRGNFPPRFSGLQFPNYSSELNVNALELDDSALYLCASRDPRRGYEAFFGQGTRLTVV.

CDR3 nucleotide sequence: TGCGCCAGCAGCCGGGAGTCGAACACTGAAGCTTTCTTT. Protein product: CASSRESNTEAFF. The V gene is TRBV4-1, the J gene TRBJ1-1; D uncertain. This CDR3 region has 13 residues. The V gene lost 4 bases and the J gene lost 1 base, with 7 bases spanning the gap. Germline V CDR1 and CDR2: MGHRA, YSYEKL.

This clone came up once. The chain links TRBV5-6 to TRBJ1-4, with 7 bases lining up with TRBD1. CDR1 and CDR2 from the germline V gene are SGHDT and YYEEEE. The CDR3 runs 18 residues. Unmatched junction bases numbered 10, after V lost 2 bases and J lost 0 bases. The CDR3 nucleotides read TGTGCCAGCAGCTTAATCCGGGACAGCTTAGCAACTAATGAAAAACTGTTTTTT. Protein product: CASSLIRDSLATNEKLFF.

This chain links TRBV30 with TRBJ2-2; 13 bases fit TRBD2. CDR1 and CDR2 (germline): GTSNPN, SVGIG (reference sequence). V gave up 2 bases and J gave up 2 bases; unmatched junction bases: 2. The CDR3 has 16 amino acids. In DNA form, the CDR3 reads TGTGCCTGGAGTCTGGGACTAGCGGGAAACACCGGGGAGCTGTTTTTT. This encodes CAWSLGLAGNTGELFF.

The J gene is TRBJ2-3, the V gene TRBV4-2; 9 bases line up with TRBD2. This CDR3 has 15 residues. V was pared by 4 bases and J by 2 bases, with 4 bases of the junction left unmatched. The germline V gene has CDR1 LGHNA and CDR2 YNFKEQ. The CDR3 bases are TGTGCCAGCAGCCTTGCGGGGGGGCCCACAGATACGCAGTATTTT. Translated: CASSLAGGPTDTQYF.

The genes are TRBV7-7 and TRBJ2-1; 7 bases are shared with TRBD2. The CDR3 spans 13 residues. Losses at the gene ends were 5 bases for V and 6 bases for J; bases not matched to a gene: 4. Germline-derived CDR1 and CDR2 are SSHAT and FNYEAQ (reference sequence). CDR3 residues: CASSSGTANEQFF. The CDR3, as DNA: TGTGCCAGCAGCAGCGGGACTGCCAATGAGCAGTTCTTC. Full variable domain (remainder filled in from reference TRBV7-7 and TRBJ2-1): GAGVSQSPRYKVTKRGQDVTLRCDPISSHATLYWYQQALGQGPEFLTYFNYEAQPDKSGLPSDRFSAERPEGSISTLTIQRTEQRDSAMYRCASSSGTANEQFFGPGTRLTVL.

This clone was recorded once. V is TRBV10-3 and J is TRBJ1-2, with D possibly matching TRBD1 (5 bases). CDR1 is ENHRY, CDR2 SYGVKD, per germline. The CDR3 consists of 14 residues. The ends were cut back, 6 bases at V and 8 bases at J, with 19 bases in the middle. The CDR3 loop is CAISDTGPREGYTF. CDR3 coding DNA: TGTGCCATCAGCGATACAGGACCCAGGGAAGGCTACACCTTC.

J is TRBJ1-1 and V is TRBV27; perhaps TRBD1 as D (6 bases). Trimming cost V 7 bases and J 1 base, with 10 bases left between them. The CDR3 contains 13 residues. Looked up from germline, CDR1 is MNHEY and CDR2 is SMNVEV (reference sequence). The CDR3 reads CASTRGWNTEAFF. The CDR3 coding sequence is TGTGCCAGCACCAGGGGATGGAACACTGAAGCTTTCTTT.

The chain combines TRBV6-1 with TRBJ2-7; weak D call: TRBD1 (6 bases). CDR3 length equals 15 residues. V was clipped by 1 base and J by 3 bases, with 13 bases between them. CDR1 and CDR2 from the germline V gene are MNHNS and SASEGT. This CDR3 reads CASSEVAGAVYEQYF. CDR3 DNA: TGTGCCAGCAGTGAAGTGGCAGGGGCGGTCTACGAGCAGTACTTC.

V and J are TRBV29-1 and TRBJ1-1, with TRBD1 matching over 11 bases. Germline loops: CDR1 SQVTM, CDR2 ANQGSEA. V was pared by 6 bases and J by 5 bases, with 5 bases of the junction left unmatched. The CDR3 runs 13 residues. In nucleotides, the CDR3 is TGCAGCGTACCGGACAGGGGGCGAACTGAAGCTTTCTTT. This gives the protein CSVPDRGRTEAFF.

The V call is TRBV18, the J call TRBJ1-1; no clear D gene. The germline V gene encodes CDR1 KGHSH and CDR2 LQKENI. Trimming pared 2 bases from V and 0 bases from J, leaving 10 bases between. The CDR3 is 15 amino acids. The CDR3 loop reads CASSPIWTMNTEAFF. CDR3 DNA: TGTGCCAGCTCACCAATTTGGACTATGAACACTGAAGCTTTCTTT.

This chain joins TRBV6-5 and TRBJ2-1; tentative D call: TRBD2 (5 bases). This CDR3 comprises 13 residues. V lost 5 bases to trimming and J lost 7 bases, with 12 bases between them. Germline V gives CDR1 MNHEY, CDR2 SVGAGI. The CDR3 DNA sequence: TGTGCCAGCAGTCCCCTCACGGGGAATGAGCAGTTCTTC. Translation: CASSPLTGNEQFF.

This chain connects TRBV18 to TRBJ1-2; unclear D gene. CDR3 length equals 14 residues. Trimming cost V 4 bases and J 11 bases, with 20 bases left between them. Germline loops: CDR1 KGHSH, CDR2 LQKENI. The CDR3 DNA sequence: TGTGCCAGCTCACTCCTCGATCCGACTCGCCGGTACACCTTC. Its protein product is CASSLLDPTRRYTF. Complete variable domain (other parts from reference TRBV18 and TRBJ1-2): NAGVMQNPRHLVRRRGQEARLRCSPMKGHSHVYWYRQLPEEGLKFMVYLQKENIIDESGMPKERFSAEFPKEGPSILRIQQVVRGDSAAYFCASSLLDPTRRYTFGSGTRLTVV.

The CDR3 nucleotides read TGTGCCAGCACCGACGGACAGGGGGGTCACGAGCAGTACTTC. This gives the protein CASTDGQGGHEQYF. The V and J genes are TRBV28 and TRBJ2-7, with TRBD1 matching 10 bases. The CDR3 consists of 14 residues. CDR1 and CDR2 from the germline V gene are MDHEN and SYDVKM. After removal of 7 bases from V and 5 bases from J, the junction contained 8 bases not matched to a gene. Drawing the rest from reference TRBV28 and TRBJ2-7, the complete variable domain is DVKVTQSSRYLVKRTGEKVFLECVQDMDHENMFWYRQDPGLGLRLIYFSYDVKMKEKGDIPEGYSVSREKKERFSLILESASTNQTSMYLCASTDGQGGHEQYFGPGTRLTVT.

The chain employs TRBV29-1 and TRBJ2-5; the match to TRBD1 covers 10 bases. CDR1 is SQVTM and CDR2 is ANQGSEA in the germline V gene. The junction had 9 bases not matched to a gene; V was cut back by 1 base and J by 7 bases. This CDR3 has 15 residues. CDR3 residues: CSVEGGDRGVGTQYF. In DNA, the CDR3 is TGCAGCGTTGAAGGTGGGGACAGGGGAGTGGGGACCCAGTACTTC.